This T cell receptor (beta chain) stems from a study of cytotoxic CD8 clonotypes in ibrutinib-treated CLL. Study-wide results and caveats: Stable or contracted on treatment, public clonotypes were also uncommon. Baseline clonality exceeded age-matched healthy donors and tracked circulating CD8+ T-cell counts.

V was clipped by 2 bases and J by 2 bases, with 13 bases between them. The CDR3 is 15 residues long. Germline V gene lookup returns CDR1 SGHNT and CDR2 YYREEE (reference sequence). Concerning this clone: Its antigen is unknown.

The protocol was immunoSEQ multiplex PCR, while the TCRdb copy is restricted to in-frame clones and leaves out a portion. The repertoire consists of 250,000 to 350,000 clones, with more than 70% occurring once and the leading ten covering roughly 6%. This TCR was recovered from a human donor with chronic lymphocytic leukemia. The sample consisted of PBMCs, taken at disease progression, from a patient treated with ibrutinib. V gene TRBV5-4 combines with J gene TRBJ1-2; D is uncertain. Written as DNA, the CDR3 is TGTGCCAGCAGCTTCCCGGGTGAGTCCAACTATGGCTACACCTTC. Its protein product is CASSFPGESNYGYTF.